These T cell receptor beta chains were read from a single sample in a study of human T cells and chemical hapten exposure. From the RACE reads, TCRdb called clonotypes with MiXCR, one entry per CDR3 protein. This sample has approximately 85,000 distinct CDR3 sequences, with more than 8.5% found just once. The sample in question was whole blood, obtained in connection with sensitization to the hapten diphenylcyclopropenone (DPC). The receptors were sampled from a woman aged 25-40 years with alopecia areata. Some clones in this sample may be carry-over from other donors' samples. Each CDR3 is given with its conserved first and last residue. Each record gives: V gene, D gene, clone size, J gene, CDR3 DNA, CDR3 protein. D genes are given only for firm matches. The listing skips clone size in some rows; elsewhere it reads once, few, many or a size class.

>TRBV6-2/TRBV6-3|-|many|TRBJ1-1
TGTGCCAGCAGTTACGACGGGCGCGGCACTGAAGCTTTCTTT
CASSYDGRGTEAFF
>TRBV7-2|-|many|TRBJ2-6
TGTGCCAGCAGCTTAAGCAGTGCGATCCTCTCTGGGGCCAACGTCCTGACTTTC
CASSLSSAILSGANVLTF
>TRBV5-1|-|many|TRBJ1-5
TGCGCCAGCAGCTTAGACGGAAGCAATCAGCCCCAGCATTTT
CASSLDGSNQPQHF
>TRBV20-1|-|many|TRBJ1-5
TGCAGTGCTAGAGAACAGCTTAGCAATCAGCCCCAGCATTTT
CSAREQLSNQPQHF
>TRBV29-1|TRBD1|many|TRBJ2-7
TGCAGCGTTGAAGTCAGGGGGGAGCAGTACTTC
CSVEVRGEQYF
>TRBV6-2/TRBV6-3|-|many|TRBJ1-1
TGTGCCAGCAGCCTAGGGACTGAAGCTTTCTTT
CASSLGTEAFF
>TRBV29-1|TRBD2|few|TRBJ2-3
TGCAGCGTTGTGACTAGCGGGGGGGGATCAGATACGCAGTATTTT
CSVVTSGGGSDTQYF
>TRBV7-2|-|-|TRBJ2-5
TGTGCCAGCAGCTTAGGCGGGTACCAAGAGACCCAGTACTTC
CASSLGGYQETQYF
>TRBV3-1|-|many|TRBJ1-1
TGTGCCAGCAGCCAAATTCAAACTGAAGCTTTCTTT
CASSQIQTEAFF
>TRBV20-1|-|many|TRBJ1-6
TGCAGTGCTAGTCTGGGGAGCTCCTATAATTCACCCCTCCACTTT
CSASLGSSYNSPLHF
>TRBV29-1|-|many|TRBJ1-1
TGCAGCGTTGGCCCGCTCCTAGGGCCTGAAGCTTTCTTT
CSVGPLLGPEAFF
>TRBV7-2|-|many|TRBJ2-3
TGTGCCAGCAGCTTAGAGGCCGCAGATACGCAGTATTTT
CASSLEAADTQYF
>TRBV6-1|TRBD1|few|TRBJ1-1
TGTGCCAGCAGACAGGGGACTGAAGCTTTCTTT
CASRQGTEAFF
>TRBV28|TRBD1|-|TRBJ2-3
TGTGCCAGCAAACCGACAGGGGCCACAGATACGCAGTATTTT
CASKPTGATDTQYF
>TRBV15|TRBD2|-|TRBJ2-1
TGTGCCACCAGCAGAGGCGGGGGGGCCTACAATGAGCAGTTCTTC
CATSRGGGAYNEQFF
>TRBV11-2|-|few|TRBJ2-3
TGTGCCAGCAGCCCGATCGGTAATACAGATACGCAGTATTTT
CASSPIGNTDTQYF
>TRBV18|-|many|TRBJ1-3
TGTGCCAGCTCACCACCGGGGGGAGCTGGAAACACCATATATTTT
CASSPPGGAGNTIYF
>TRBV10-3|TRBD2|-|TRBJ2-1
TGTGCCATCAGTGAGGGACTAGCGGGAACAAGGGAGCAGTTCTTC
CAISEGLAGTREQFF
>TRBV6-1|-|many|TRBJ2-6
TGTGCCAGCGACTATGCCGGGACTCACAGCTCTGGGGCCAACGTCCTGACTTTC
CASDYAGTHSSGANVLTF
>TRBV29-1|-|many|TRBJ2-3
TGCAGCGTCACCCGAGGGGAAATAGCAGATACGCAGTATTTT
CSVTRGEIADTQYF
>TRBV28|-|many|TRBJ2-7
TGTGCCAGCAGTTCCCGTCGTGCCGAGCAGTACTTC
CASSSRRAEQYF
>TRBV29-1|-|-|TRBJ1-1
TGCAGCGGAAACAGGGAGAACACTGAAGCTTTCTTT
CSGNRENTEAFF
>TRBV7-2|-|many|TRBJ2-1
TGTGCCAGCAGCAACAGGAACTCCTACAATGAGCAGTTCTTC
CASSNRNSYNEQFF
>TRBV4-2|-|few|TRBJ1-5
TGTGCCAGCAGCCAAGACATACGGGCGGCTCAGCCCCAGCATTTT
CASSQDIRAAQPQHF
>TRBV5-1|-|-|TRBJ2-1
TGCGCCAGCAGCTTTACGGGCCTGGAGCAGTTCTTC
CASSFTGLEQFF
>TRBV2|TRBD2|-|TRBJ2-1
TGTGCCAGCAGTGCCCGGGAGGGAGCGGGACCCTACAATGAGCAGTTCTTC
CASSAREGAGPYNEQFF
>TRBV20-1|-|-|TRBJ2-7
TGCAGTGCTCCAATATCCGGGACTTCAGAGCAGTACTTC
CSAPISGTSEQYF
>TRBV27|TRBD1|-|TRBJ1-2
TGTGCCAGCAGTTTATCGACAGGGAGGGACTATGGCTACACCTTC
CASSLSTGRDYGYTF
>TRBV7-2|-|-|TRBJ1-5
TGTGCCAGCAGCCCAAGTTATAGCAATCAGCCCCAGCATTTT
CASSPSYSNQPQHF